The clone carrying this T cell receptor (beta chain) was counted only a few times. Data came from immunoSEQ multiplex PCR; TCRdb stores just in-frame clones and leaves some out. The sample lists about 180,000 clones; roughly 80% were seen once. These data belong to a study of blood T cell repertoires in COVID-19. Study in general: COVID-19 samples from acute and convalescent phases originated in the United States, Italy and Spain. PBMCs, B-cell-depleted T cells, or T cells were the source of the cDNA or gDNA that made up the material.

Germline V lookup: CDR1 PRHDT, CDR2 FYEKMQ (reference sequence). This CDR3 contains 13 residues. Trimming took 0 bases from V and 5 from J, leaving 5 bases between them. Material for sequencing was peripheral blood. J is TRBJ1-3 and V is TRBV13; D is undetermined. This clonotype originated in a man aged 18 to 29 with active or convalescent COVID-19. The CDR3 spells CASSLGERNTIYF. As DNA, the CDR3 is TGTGCCAGCAGCTTAGGCGAGAGAAACACCATATATTTT. The full variable domain, in which reference TRBV13 and TRBJ1-3 provide the parts outside the CDR3, is AAGVIQSPRHLIKEKRETATLKCYPIPRHDTVYWYQQGPGQDPQFLISFYEKMQSDKGSIPDRFSAQQFSDYHSELNMSSLELGDSALYFCASSLGERNTIYFGEGSWLTVV.